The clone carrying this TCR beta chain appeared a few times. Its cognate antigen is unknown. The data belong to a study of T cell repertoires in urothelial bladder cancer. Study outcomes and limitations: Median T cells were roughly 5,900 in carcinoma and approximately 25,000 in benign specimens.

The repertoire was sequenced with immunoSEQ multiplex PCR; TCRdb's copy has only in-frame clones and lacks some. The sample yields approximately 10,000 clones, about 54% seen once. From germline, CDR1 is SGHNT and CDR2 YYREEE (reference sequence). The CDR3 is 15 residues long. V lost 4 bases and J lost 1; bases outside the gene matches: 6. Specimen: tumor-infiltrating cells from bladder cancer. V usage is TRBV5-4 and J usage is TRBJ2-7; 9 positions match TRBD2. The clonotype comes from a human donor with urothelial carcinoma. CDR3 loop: CASSRITSGSYEQYF. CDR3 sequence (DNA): TGTGCCAGCAGCCGTATAACTAGCGGGTCCTACGAGCAGTACTTC.